This T cell receptor (beta chain) was captured in a study of CD8 T cells in Susac syndrome. This clonotype appeared a few times. High-throughput TCR beta sequencing covered peripheral CD8+ and CD4+ T cells. Healthy donors matched for age and sex were used as controls. RNA in amounts of about 0.5 to 1 ug was reverse transcribed with random hexamers. The amplification used immunoSEQ multiplex PCR on TCR beta CDR3; it spanned 54 Vbeta and 13 Jbeta. TCRdb reprocessed the immunoSEQ multiplex PCR reads with MiXCR, giving one entry per CDR3 protein. The table records under 200,000 distinct CDR3 sequences, roughly 94% of them present only once. Germline-derived CDR1 and CDR2 are MGHRA and YSYEKL. The V gene lost 5 bases and the J gene lost 8 bases, with 18 bases spanning the gap. CDR3 length: 14 amino acids.

This receptor was identified in a human donor in good health. The specimen sequenced was CD4+ T cells from PBMCs. The V and J genes are TRBV4-1 and TRBJ1-2; tentative D call: TRBD1 (5 bases). The CDR3 loop reads CASSTRTQGYGYTF. The CDR3 nucleotides read TGCGCCAGCAGCACCCGAACTCAGGGATACGGCTACACCTTC.